This note documents a single T cell receptor beta chain sequence. This table comes from immunoSEQ multiplex PCR, and its TCRdb copy is limited to in-frame clones, with some not included. The profile shows fewer than 250,000 clones, 70% to 90% of them singletons. These data are taken from a study of blood T cell repertoires in COVID-19. In the study overall: Sources were T cells, B-cell-depleted T cells, or PBMCs; the material itself was cDNA or gDNA.

Germline CDR1 reads GTSNPN; CDR2 reads SVGIG (reference sequence). The CDR3 runs to 15 residues. Trimming pared 5 bases from V and 3 bases from J, leaving 17 bases between. Sequences were obtained from peripheral blood. The clonotype originates from a woman in her forties or fifties with active or convalescent COVID-19. The chain uses TRBV30 and TRBJ1-3, with a weak D call TRBD1 (6 bases). In DNA form, the CDR3 reads TGTGCCTGGGGCGGGTACAGGGAAGGTGGAAACACCATATATTTT. Protein product: CAWGGYREGGNTIYF.